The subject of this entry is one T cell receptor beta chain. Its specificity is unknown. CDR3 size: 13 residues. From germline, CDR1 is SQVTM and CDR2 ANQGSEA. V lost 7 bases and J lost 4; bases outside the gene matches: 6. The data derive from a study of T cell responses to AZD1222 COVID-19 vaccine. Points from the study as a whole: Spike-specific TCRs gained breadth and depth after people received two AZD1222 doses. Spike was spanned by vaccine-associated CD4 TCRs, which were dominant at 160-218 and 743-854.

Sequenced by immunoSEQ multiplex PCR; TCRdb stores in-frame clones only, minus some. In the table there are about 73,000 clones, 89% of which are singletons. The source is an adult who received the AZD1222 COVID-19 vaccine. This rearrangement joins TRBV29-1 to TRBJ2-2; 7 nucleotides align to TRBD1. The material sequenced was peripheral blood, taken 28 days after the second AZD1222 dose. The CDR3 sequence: CSALSGGTGELFF. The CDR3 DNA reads TGCAGCGCCTTATCAGGGGGCACCGGGGAGCTGTTTTTT.